Following are 29 T cell receptor beta chains from one sample sequenced in a study of blood T cells in healthy people across ages. Primed by a sample-barcoded 5' primer and a J-beta primer mix, a second PCR proceeded for about 7 to 12 cycles. TCRdb re-called the 5' RACE reads through MiXCR, storing one row per CDR3 protein. The profile shows more than 1,400,000 distinct CDR3 sequences, around 39% of them singletons. Sequencing was done on a sample of blood. These receptors were obtained from a woman under 30 in good health.

As to this clonotype: A much more abundant neighbour one base away suggests this may be a read error. The chain combines TRBV20-1 with TRBJ2-6; D might be TRBD1 (5 bases). CDR3 length equals 17 residues. The germline V gene has CDR1 DFQATT and CDR2 SNEGSKA (reference sequence). The CDR3 loop reads CGANLRQSPGGANVLTF. The CDR3 DNA is TGCGGTGCTAATCTAAGACAGTCACCTGGGGGGGCCAACGTCCTGACTTTC.

CDR3 amino acids: CASRLTGSQYGYTF. The CDR3 bases are TGTGCCAGCAGACTAACAGGGTCACAATATGGCTACACCTTC. The V call is TRBV7-3, the J call TRBJ1-2; a weak D match, TRBD1 (6 bases). CDR3 length: 14 residues. V shed 6 bases and J shed 5 bases, with 16 bases lying between them. CDR1 is SGHTA, CDR2 FQGTGA, per germline. Filled out from reference TRBV7-3 and TRBJ1-2, the complete variable domain reads GAGVSQTPSNKVTEKGKYVELRCDPISGHTALYWYRQSLGQGPEFLIYFQGTGAADDSGLPNDRFFAVRPEGSVSTLKIQRTERGDSAVYLCASRLTGSQYGYTFGSGTRLTVV.

The chain employs TRBV27 and TRBJ2-3, with 14 bases fitting TRBD2. The J segment lost 6 bases and the V segment lost 5 bases, leaving 10 bases of the junction unmatched. This CDR3 comprises 17 residues. Germline CDR1 reads MNHEY; CDR2 reads SMNVEV (reference sequence). CDR3 DNA sequence: TGTGCCAGCAGTCTCACGGGGACTAGCGGGAGATCGGATACGCAGTATTTT. This translates into CASSLTGTSGRSDTQYF.

The V and J genes are TRBV28 and TRBJ2-3; unclear D gene. V lost 6 bases, J lost 2 bases, and 18 bases lay in between. CDR1 and CDR2 from the germline V gene are MDHEN and SYDVKM. This CDR3 comprises 16 residues. The chain's CDR3 is CASSPPRTLPTDTQYF. The CDR3, as DNA: TGTGCCAGCAGCCCGCCCCGGACCCTCCCCACAGATACGCAGTATTTT.

A word on this clonotype: Germline is not matched at one junction end, which may reflect a read error. This sequence joins TRBV20-1 and TRBJ2-7, with D possibly matching TRBD2 (6 bases). The CDR3 sequence is 13 residues long. Germline V lookup: CDR1 DFQATT, CDR2 SNEGSKA (reference sequence). The CDR3 protein is CRAHGGEVYEQYF. CDR3 in DNA: TGCCGTGCCCACGGAGGGGAAGTTTACGAGCAGTACTTC.

Points on this clonotype: One junction end does not reproduce the germline sequence, and a read error may be involved. The chain carries TRBV5-1 and TRBJ2-1; TRBD1 might be the D (6 bases). CDR1 is SGHRS, CDR2 YFSETQ, per germline. The CDR3 spans 17 residues. The CDR3 DNA reads TGCGCCAGCAGCAGGACCGACAGGTCTTGGACCTACAATGGGCAGTTCTTC. Residues: CASSRTDRSWTYNGQFF.

V gene TRBV5-1 combines with J gene TRBJ2-7, with 11 bases aligning to TRBD2. There are 18 residues in the CDR3. Germline CDR1 and CDR2: SGHRS and YFSETQ. The V gene end was trimmed by 3 bases and the J gene end by 2 bases; junction bases not matched to a gene: 13. This CDR3 is CASSYVPPGTSGTYEQYF. The CDR3 DNA reads TGCGCCAGCAGCTACGTTCCTCCAGGGACTAGCGGTACCTACGAGCAGTACTTC.

This chain uses TRBV12-3 or TRBV12-4 with TRBJ1-2; a weak D match, TRBD1 (5 bases). This CDR3 comprises 15 residues. V was shortened by 1 base and J by 7 bases, with 16 bases between the two germline ends. The CDR3 reads CASSLGGGGGGGYTF. DNA for the CDR3: TGTGCCAGCAGTTTAGGAGGCGGCGGTGGGGGTGGCTACACCTTC.

This clonotype was detected many times. V and J are TRBV7-9 and TRBJ2-1; no reliable D call. This CDR3 is 12 amino acids long. Trimming took 3 bases from V and 8 from J, leaving 8 bases between them. Germline CDR1 and CDR2: SEHNR and FQNEAQ (reference sequence). This CDR3 reads CASSFEVDEQFF. In DNA form, the CDR3 reads TGTGCCAGCAGCTTTGAGGTCGATGAGCAGTTCTTC.

V gene TRBV20-1 combines with J gene TRBJ2-5, with D tentatively TRBD2 (7 bases). Germline lookup yields CDR1 DFQATT and CDR2 SNEGSKA (reference sequence). The CDR3 has 15 amino acids. V lost 3 bases and J lost 2, with 16 bases in between. The CDR3 here is CSASRGALGQETQYF. The DNA for the CDR3 is TGCAGTGCTAGCCGGGGGGCGTTGGGGCAAGAGACCCAGTACTTC.

The CDR3 DNA sequence: TGCGCCAGCAGCCGATTGGGACAGGGGACCACTGAAGCTTTCTTT. Its translation: CASSRLGQGTTEAFF. This rearrangement joins TRBV4-1 to TRBJ1-1; the match to TRBD1 covers 10 bases. CDR3 length equals 15 residues. CDR1 is MGHRA, CDR2 YSYEKL, per germline. With 4 bases clipped from V and 4 bases from J, the junction kept 6 bases outside the gene matches.

This clonotype was counted a few times. The chain recombines TRBV7-2 with TRBJ2-1; 10 nucleotides agree with TRBD2. The germline gives CDR1 SGHTA, CDR2 FQGNSA. Trimming took 1 base from V and 7 from J; bases not matched to a gene: 7. The CDR3 extends over 16 amino acids. CDR3 nucleotides: TGTGCCAGCAGCTTAGATCCTAGCGGGAGTGGTAATGAGCAGTTCTTC. It is translated as CASSLDPSGSGNEQFF.

The chain couples TRBV27 to TRBJ2-4; D is possibly TRBD2 (5 bases). The J call may be mistaken, given a closer DNA end match to TRBJ2-7. The CDR3 is 12 amino acids. Per the germline V gene, CDR1 is MNHEY and CDR2 is SMNVEV (reference sequence). In DNA form, the CDR3 reads TGTGCCAGCGGACTTTCCAACTACGAGCAGTACTTC. Translation gives CASGLSNYEQYF.

The J gene is TRBJ2-7, the V gene TRBV20-1; 8 nucleotides line up with TRBD2. Per germline, CDR1 DFQATT and CDR2 SNEGSKA (reference sequence). The CDR3 sequence is 14 residues long. The junction had 14 bases not matched to a gene; V was cut back by 6 bases and J by 7 bases. The CDR3 nucleotides read TGCAGTGCCCGCGGGCGGGGGGCCTACAATGAGCAGTACTTC. This gives the protein CSARGRGAYNEQYF.

This sequence joins TRBV7-2 and TRBJ1-2, with unresolved D. Germline V lookup: CDR1 SGHTA, CDR2 FQGNSA. Trimming took off 5 bases at V and 7 bases at J, with 11 bases between the two ends. This CDR3 has 12 residues. CDR3 region: CASSPRRAGYTF. CDR3 DNA: TGTGCCAGCAGCCCAAGGAGGGCTGGCTACACCTTC. Using reference TRBV7-2 and TRBJ1-2 for the parts outside the CDR3, the full variable domain is GAGVSQSPSNKVTEKGKDVELRCDPISGHTALYWYRQSLGQGLEFLIYFQGNSAPDKSGLPSDRFSAERTGGSVSTLTIQRTQQEDSAVYLCASSPRRAGYTFGSGTRLTVV.

CDR3 DNA sequence: TGTGCCAGCAGTTACTCGCGGGCCAAGGATAATGAGCAGTTCTTC. It yields the protein CASSYSRAKDNEQFF. V usage is TRBV6-6 and J usage is TRBJ2-1; maybe TRBD2 (5 bases). Germline lookup yields CDR1 MNHNY and CDR2 SVGAGI (reference sequence). The CDR3 spans 15 residues. The V and J ends lost 0 bases and 7 bases respectively, with 13 bases between them.

This clonotype showed up just a few times. The genes are TRBV6-5 and TRBJ2-3; 13 bases are shared with TRBD2. The CDR3 has 15 residues. Germline-derived CDR1 and CDR2 are MNHEY and SVGAGI. V lost 6 bases, J lost 6 bases, and 6 bases stayed unmatched. The DNA of the CDR3 is TGTGCCAGCAGCCAACTAGCGGGAGGGCCCGATACGCAGTATTTT. It encodes CASSQLAGGPDTQYF.

This clonotype was seen a few times. The V and J genes are TRBV2 and TRBJ2-1; 9 positions match TRBD1. This CDR3 comprises 13 residues. V shed 4 bases and J 10 bases; nucleotides not matched to a gene: 5. Looked up from germline, CDR1 is SNHLY and CDR2 is FYNNEI. The CDR3 reads CASSVSGTGEQFF. CDR3 in DNA: TGTGCCAGCAGTGTGTCTGGGACAGGGGAGCAGTTCTTC.

The V gene is TRBV6-2 or TRBV6-3, the J gene TRBJ2-7, with D tentatively TRBD2 (8 bases). Germline V gene sequence: CDR1 MNHEY, CDR2 SVGEGT. V gave up 2 bases and J gave up 6 bases, with 17 bases separating them. The CDR3 consists of 15 residues. CDR3 in DNA: TGTGCCAGCAGTTACCCTTCGACAGGGACTAGCGAGCAGTACTTC. It encodes CASSYPSTGTSEQYF.

The table lists this clonotype with a few counts. The genes are TRBV27 and TRBJ2-7; TRBD1 might be the D (6 bases). The CDR3 runs 17 residues. The germline V and J ends were trimmed by 6 bases and 3 bases, with 24 bases remaining between them. The germline CDR1 and CDR2 sequences are MNHEY and SMNVEV (reference sequence). The CDR3: CASRRAGITGIYYEQYF. The CDR3 DNA sequence: TGTGCCAGCAGGAGGGCCGGTATAACAGGGATTTACTACGAGCAGTACTTC.

A remark on this clonotype: A much larger clone lies a single base off, so this may be a read error. The V and J genes are TRBV6-6 and TRBJ2-7; no reliable D call. The CDR3 covers 11 residues. Trimming removed 6 bases at V and 3 bases at J, with 6 bases between. Germline CDR1 reads MNHNY; CDR2 reads SVGAGI (reference sequence). CDR3: CASRSNYEQYF. DNA for the CDR3: TGTGCCAGCAGGTCCAACTACGAGCAGTACTTC.

This rearrangement joins TRBV18 to TRBJ2-5; the D gene is possibly TRBD1 (6 bases). The germline V and J ends were trimmed by 0 bases and 4 bases, with 12 bases remaining between them. This CDR3 comprises 15 residues. Germline V gene data show CDR1 as KGHSH and CDR2 as LQKENI. The CDR3 sequence is CASSPPLQGGETQYF. As DNA, the CDR3 is TGTGCCAGCTCACCACCGCTACAGGGCGGAGAGACCCAGTACTTC.

V and J are TRBV3-1 and TRBJ1-1; no clear D gene. Germline CDR1 reads LGHDT; CDR2 reads YNNKEL (reference sequence). Trimming cost V 4 bases and J 6 bases, with 15 bases left between them. The CDR3 totals 14 residues. In DNA, the CDR3 is TGTGCCAGCAGCCCCGACGGCCTGCCCCCTGAAGCTTTCTTT. This gives the protein CASSPDGLPPEAFF.

This clonotype was seen only a few times. The chain has TRBV12-3 or TRBV12-4 and TRBJ2-1; 11 bases fit TRBD2. There are 15 residues in the CDR3. Trimming removed 6 bases from V and 6 bases from J; junction bases left unmatched: 7. CDR3 nucleotide sequence: TGTGCCAGCAGCCCGGGACTAGCGGCCTCCAATGAGCAGTTCTTC. Its translation: CASSPGLAASNEQFF.

This chain connects TRBV9 to TRBJ1-2, with 12 bases fitting TRBD1. There are 18 residues in the CDR3. J lost 2 bases, V lost 0 bases, and 8 bases had no gene match. The V gene's germline CDR1 is SGDLS and CDR2 YYNGEE. The CDR3 region is CASSVVVGQGAWNYGYTF. The CDR3 DNA reads as TGTGCCAGCAGCGTAGTAGTGGGACAGGGGGCGTGGAACTATGGCTACACCTTC.

The V gene is TRBV2, the J gene TRBJ2-7; tentatively, D is TRBD1 (5 bases). CDR1 SNHLY and CDR2 FYNNEI come from the germline V gene. V lost 1 base and J lost 3, with 10 bases in between. The CDR3 totals 14 residues. The CDR3 DNA sequence: TGTGCCAGCAGTGAAGAGATAGGGGTCTACGAGCAGTACTTC. Amino acids: CASSEEIGVYEQYF.

This clonotype was picked up one time. V usage is TRBV2 and J usage is TRBJ1-6; D call uncertain. Trimming shortened V by 9 bases and J by 8 bases, and 17 bases separated the two germline ends. CDR1 SNHLY and CDR2 FYNNEI come from the germline V gene. There are 14 residues in the CDR3. CDR3 DNA sequence: TGTGCCAGTGAAAGTGGGAGGGCGCATTCACCCCTCCACTTT. This translates into CASESGRAHSPLHF.

V gene TRBV4-1 combines with J gene TRBJ2-1; 8 bases are a match to TRBD1. With 4 bases clipped from V and 5 bases from J, the junction kept 7 bases outside the gene matches. This CDR3 comprises 15 residues. Germline values: CDR1 MGHRA, CDR2 YSYEKL. Written as DNA, the CDR3 is TGCGCCAGCAGCCCTGAGACAGGGGAGGACAATGAGCAGTTCTTC. Its translation: CASSPETGEDNEQFF.

The chain couples TRBV5-1 to TRBJ2-5; D unresolved. This CDR3 spans 17 amino acids. The ends were cut back, 4 bases at V and 0 bases at J, with 19 bases in the middle. The germline gives CDR1 SGHRS, CDR2 YFSETQ. For the CDR3, the DNA is TGCGCCAGCAGCCTGGGTGCCCTCGAACCACACCAAGAGACCCAGTACTTC. Translating it yields CASSLGALEPHQETQYF.